What follows are 32 T cell receptor beta chains derived from one specimen sequenced in a study of cytomegalovirus exposure and HLA in healthy donors. PCR primers comprised 60 Vbeta and 13 Jbeta primers. TCRdb keeps only in-frame clones here, not all; method: immunoSEQ multiplex PCR. The sample contains about 130,000 clones, roughly 75% of which appear only once. The sequenced sample was PBMCs. The source of these receptors is a man aged 25-40 years in good health and CMV-seropositive.

The chain couples TRBV5-1 to TRBJ2-3; D uncertain. The length of the CDR3 is 16 residues. With 4 bases removed from V and 1 base from J, the gap between germline ends came to 16 bases. Germline CDR1 reads SGHRS; CDR2 reads YFSETQ. The CDR3: CASSPPNFGGTDTQYF. The CDR3 DNA reads as TGCGCCAGCAGCCCGCCCAATTTTGGAGGCACAGATACGCAGTATTTT.

The chain uses TRBV11-2 and TRBJ2-5, with a possible D match to TRBD2 (5 bases). Germline-derived CDR1 and CDR2 are SGHAT and FQNNGV. Trimming took off 7 bases at V and 5 bases at J, with 20 bases between the two ends. The CDR3 covers 15 residues. CDR3 sequence reads: CASNPRGGEKETQYF. CDR3 in DNA: TGTGCCAGCAACCCCCGGGGTGGCGAAAAGGAGACCCAGTACTTC.

This chain joins TRBV11-2 and TRBJ2-7, with 7 bases aligning to TRBD2. This CDR3 has 15 amino acids. Trimming removed 3 bases from V and 4 bases from J; junction bases left unmatched: 9. Germline V gene lookup returns CDR1 SGHAT and CDR2 FQNNGV. The CDR3 is CASSLGWGLTYEQYF. CDR3 coding DNA: TGTGCCAGCAGCTTGGGATGGGGACTAACTTACGAGCAGTACTTC.

The CDR3 nucleotides read TGTGCCAGCTCACCGATACGACAGGGCGGAGATACGCAGTATTTT. Translated, it gives CASSPIRQGGDTQYF. This rearrangement joins TRBV18 to TRBJ2-3; 7 bases align to TRBD1. This CDR3 comprises 15 residues. Per the germline V gene, CDR1 is KGHSH and CDR2 is LQKENI. J gave up 5 bases and V 3 bases, and 8 bases lay outside the gene matches. Full variable domain (missing parts from reference TRBV18 and TRBJ2-3): NAGVMQNPRHLVRRRGQEARLRCSPMKGHSHVYWYRQLPEEGLKFMVYLQKENIIDESGMPKERFSAEFPKEGPSILRIQQVVRGDSAAYFCASSPIRQGGDTQYFGPGTRLTVL.

This chain links TRBV7-9 with TRBJ2-7; D not certain. This CDR3 is 14 amino acids long. Trimming left V 1 base short and J 0 bases short, with 7 bases between. Per the germline V gene, CDR1 is SEHNR and CDR2 is FQNEAQ (reference sequence). In DNA, the CDR3 is TGTGCCAGCAGCTTAGTTCAGGTCTCCTACGAGCAGTACTTC. This sequence encodes CASSLVQVSYEQYF.

This clone was seen a handful of times. The chain couples TRBV5-1 to TRBJ1-2, with 9 bases aligning to TRBD1. The ends lost 4 bases at V and 7 bases at J; junction bases unmatched: 11. The CDR3 covers 15 residues. The V gene's germline CDR1 is SGHRS and CDR2 YFSETQ. The CDR3 sequence is CASSPLPGQGTGYTF. CDR3 bases: TGCGCCAGCAGCCCCCTTCCGGGACAGGGTACTGGCTACACCTTC.

The chain links TRBV28 to TRBJ2-6; D perhaps matches TRBD1 (6 bases). This CDR3 has 14 residues. Deletions cut 3 bases from V and 8 bases from J, with 11 bases between. CDR1 and CDR2 (germline): MDHEN, SYDVKM. CDR3 loop: CASSFVDSSNVLTF. CDR3 sequence (DNA): TGTGCCAGCAGTTTCGTGGACAGTTCCAACGTCCTGACTTTC. Supplemented by reference TRBV28 and TRBJ2-6, the full variable domain reads DVKVTQSSRYLVKRTGEKVFLECVQDMDHENMFWYRQDPGLGLRLIYFSYDVKMKEKGDIPEGYSVSREKKERFSLILESASTNQTSMYLCASSFVDSSNVLTFGAGSRLTVL.

The chain has TRBV5-1 and TRBJ1-1, with D possibly being TRBD1 (5 bases). The V end was cut by 0 bases, the J end by 4 bases, with 16 bases between. The CDR3 runs 16 residues. Germline V gene sequence: CDR1 SGHRS, CDR2 YFSETQ. In DNA, the CDR3 is TGCGCCAGCAGCTTGGCTTTTCGGGGGTCGAGCACTGAAGCTTTCTTT. Translation gives CASSLAFRGSSTEAFF. Together with reference TRBV5-1 and TRBJ1-1, the CDR3 gives the full variable domain: KAGVTQTPRYLIKTRGQQVTLSCSPISGHRSVSWYQQTPGQGLQFLFEYFSETQRNKGNFPGRFSGRQFSNSRSEMNVSTLELGDSALYLCASSLAFRGSSTEAFFGQGTRLTVV.

This clone was counted a few times. The chain uses TRBV11-2 and TRBJ1-1; 9 bases are a match to TRBD1. The CDR3 spans 13 residues. Germline V gives CDR1 SGHAT, CDR2 FQNNGV. V trimming: 7 bases; J trimming: 10 bases; junction bases outside the gene matches: 10. CDR3 protein: CASKAGTGSGAFF. CDR3 nucleotides: TGTGCCAGCAAGGCCGGGACAGGGTCAGGAGCTTTCTTT.

In its sample, this clone was seen once. The chain uses TRBV19 and TRBJ2-3; D is perhaps TRBD1 (6 bases). The CDR3 is made up of 14 amino acids. Germline V lookup: CDR1 LNHDA, CDR2 SQIVND (reference sequence). Trimming took off 7 bases at V and 2 bases at J, with 13 bases between the two ends. The CDR3 DNA is TGTGCCAGTAACAGGGTGGGTTACACAGATACGCAGTATTTT. Amino acids: CASNRVGYTDTQYF. Complete variable domain (other parts from reference TRBV19 and TRBJ2-3): DGGITQSPKYLFRKEGQNVTLSCEQNLNHDAMYWYRQDPGQGLRLIYYSQIVNDFQKGDIAEGYSVSREKKESFPLTVTSAQKNPTAFYLCASNRVGYTDTQYFGPGTRLTVL.

The chain carries TRBV28 and TRBJ2-2; possibly TRBD1 for D (5 bases). The germline gives CDR1 MDHEN, CDR2 SYDVKM. V was cut by 6 bases and J by 7 bases, with 21 bases left in between. CDR3 length: 16 amino acids. The CDR3 coding sequence is TGTGCCAGCAGATCCGGACCAGCAGGGTTGATCGGGGAGCTGTTTTTT. It specifies CASRSGPAGLIGELFF. Full variable domain (outside the CDR3, taken from reference TRBV28 and TRBJ2-2): DVKVTQSSRYLVKRTGEKVFLECVQDMDHENMFWYRQDPGLGLRLIYFSYDVKMKEKGDIPEGYSVSREKKERFSLILESASTNQTSMYLCASRSGPAGLIGELFFGEGSRLTVL.

This clone was picked up a small number of times. In DNA form, the CDR3 reads TGTGCCAGCAGCTTAGGGGGCGGGGACTGGGGCTACAATGAGCAGTTCTTC. Its protein product is CASSLGGGDWGYNEQFF. The rearrangement joins TRBV11-2 to TRBJ2-1, with D maybe TRBD2 (6 bases). The CDR3 consists of 17 residues. Trimming stripped 1 base from V and 3 bases from J, with 16 bases between. The germline CDR1 and CDR2 sequences are SGHAT and FQNNGV. Full variable domain (missing parts from reference TRBV11-2 and TRBJ2-1): EAGVAQSPRYKIIEKRQSVAFWCNPISGHATLYWYQQILGQGPKLLIQFQNNGVVDDSQLPKDRFSAERLKGVDSTLKIQPAKLEDSAVYLCASSLGGGDWGYNEQFFGPGTRLTVL.

A single count supports this clone. V usage is TRBV7-8 and J usage is TRBJ1-5, with TRBD1 matching over 8 bases. Germline V lookup: CDR1 SGHVS, CDR2 FQNEAQ. After removal of 1 base from V and 6 bases from J, the junction contained 5 bases not matched to a gene. The CDR3 sequence is 15 residues long. In nucleotides, the CDR3 is TGTGCCAGCAGCTTAGGCAGGGGGCCGGTTCAGCCCCAGCATTTT. Its protein is CASSLGRGPVQPQHF.

This clone was detected once. The chain uses TRBV30 and TRBJ2-3, with 11 bases lining up with TRBD2. CDR1 GTSNPN and CDR2 SVGIG come from the germline V gene (reference sequence). CDR3 length equals 15 residues. With V trimmed by 0 bases and J by 2 bases, 1 base remained unmatched. The CDR3 nucleotides are TGTGCCTGGAGTGTACTAGCGGGAGCCACAGATACGCAGTATTTT. Its protein product is CAWSVLAGATDTQYF.

This chain uses TRBV7-9 with TRBJ1-2, with no clear D. V lost 4 bases and J lost 7, with 19 bases in between. The CDR3 is made up of 15 amino acids. Per germline, CDR1 SEHNR and CDR2 FQNEAQ (reference sequence). The CDR3, as DNA: TGTGCCAGCAGCTCCGAGGAGGAGGGCCTGTTTGGCTACACCTTC. Translation: CASSSEEEGLFGYTF. The whole variable domain, remainder taken from reference TRBV7-9 and TRBJ1-2, is DTGVSQNPRHKITKRGQNVTFRCDPISEHNRLYWYRQTLGQGPEFLTYFQNEAQLEKSRLLSDRFSAERPKGSFSTLEIQRTEQGDSAMYLCASSSEEEGLFGYTFGSGTRLTVV.

CDR3 residues: CASSALAGIIPRGYF. CDR3 in DNA: TGTGCCAGCAGTGCACTAGCGGGTATTATTCCCCGCGGGTATTTT. The chain has TRBV2 and TRBJ2-3; 9 nucleotides line up with TRBD2. This CDR3 has 15 residues. V gave up 4 bases and J gave up 14 bases; unmatched junction bases: 16. Per the germline V gene, CDR1 is SNHLY and CDR2 is FYNNEI.

The V gene is TRBV19, the J gene TRBJ2-7; D might be TRBD1 (6 bases). V was clipped by 8 bases and J by 1 base, with 18 bases between them. The germline gives CDR1 LNHDA, CDR2 SQIVND (reference sequence). This CDR3 is 15 amino acids long. As DNA, the CDR3 is TGTGCCAGTCAATGGACAGATCAAGGATCCTACGAGCAGTACTTC. Translated, it gives CASQWTDQGSYEQYF.

The rearrangement links TRBV6-1 to TRBJ2-3; weak D call: TRBD2 (6 bases). The germline CDR1 and CDR2 sequences are MNHNS and SASEGT. Trimming took off 2 bases at V and 0 bases at J, with 12 bases between the two ends. The CDR3 contains 16 residues. CDR3 DNA: TGTGCCAGCAGTGAACTCGGGGGATCTAGCACAGATACGCAGTATTTT. This codes for CASSELGGSSTDTQYF.

The chain has TRBV7-2 and TRBJ2-7, with 7 bases aligning to TRBD2. V trimming: 1 base; J trimming: 4 bases; junction bases outside the gene matches: 10. Per the germline V gene, CDR1 is SGHTA and CDR2 is FQGNSA. CDR3 length equals 16 residues. CDR3 protein: CASSLVGSGVFYEQYF. The CDR3 DNA follows: TGTGCCAGCAGCTTAGTCGGCAGCGGGGTTTTTTACGAGCAGTACTTC. The complete variable domain, with remaining parts taken from reference TRBV7-2 and TRBJ2-7, reads GAGVSQSPSNKVTEKGKDVELRCDPISGHTALYWYRQSLGQGLEFLIYFQGNSAPDKSGLPSDRFSAERTGGSVSTLTIQRTQQEDSAVYLCASSLVGSGVFYEQYFGPGTRLTVT.

The V call is TRBV6-1, the J call TRBJ2-7; 7 nucleotides align to TRBD2. The CDR3 runs 14 residues. V was clipped by 10 bases and J by 3 bases; unmatched bases: 12. Germline lookup yields CDR1 MNHNS and CDR2 SASEGT. This CDR3 is CATHPSGTNYEQYF. The CDR3 DNA follows: TGTGCCACCCACCCCTCCGGGACTAACTACGAGCAGTACTTC.

The chain has TRBV6-1 and TRBJ2-1; D possibly corresponds to TRBD1 (6 bases). This CDR3 comprises 15 residues. CDR1 is MNHNS and CDR2 is SASEGT in the germline V gene. V dropped 4 bases and J dropped 3 bases, with 13 bases sitting between them. The CDR3, as DNA: TGTGCCAGCAGTGGGTTGACAGGAGGCTACAATGAGCAGTTCTTC. Translation gives CASSGLTGGYNEQFF.

This clone was counted once. This rearrangement joins TRBV11-3 to TRBJ2-1, with 10 bases aligning to TRBD2. Trimming cost V 6 bases and J 5 bases; bases outside gene matches: 7. Germline-derived CDR1 and CDR2 are SGHNT and YENEEA. The CDR3 sequence is 15 residues long. This CDR3 is CASSTTSGTNNEQFF. CDR3 nucleotide sequence: TGTGCCAGCAGTACTACTAGCGGGACAAACAATGAGCAGTTCTTC.

The rearrangement joins TRBV11-2 to TRBJ1-2, with TRBD1 identical over 10 bases. The germline CDR1 and CDR2 sequences are SGHAT and FQNNGV. The CDR3 covers 13 residues. V was clipped by 3 bases and J by 6 bases; unmatched bases: 1. DNA for the CDR3: TGTGCCAGCAGCTTGGGGACAGGGGATGGCTACACCTTC. Its translation: CASSLGTGDGYTF.

The chain uses TRBV19 and TRBJ2-1; possibly TRBD1 for D (6 bases). CDR1 and CDR2 (germline): LNHDA, SQIVND (reference sequence). CDR3 length: 12 residues. V lost 7 bases and J lost 9, with 13 bases in between. The CDR3 sequence is CASTPQGGEQFF. CDR3 sequence (DNA): TGTGCCAGTACCCCACAGGGCGGTGAGCAGTTCTTC.

V gene TRBV25-1 combines with J gene TRBJ2-1; D is unclear. Trimming removed 1 base from V and 6 bases from J, with 4 bases in between. This CDR3 contains 12 residues. Germline V gives CDR1 MGHDK, CDR2 SYGVNS. CDR3 in amino acids: CASSESVNEQFF. CDR3 nucleotide sequence: TGTGCCAGCAGTGAATCAGTCAATGAGCAGTTCTTC.

The gene calls are TRBV2 and TRBJ1-4; TRBD1 might be the D (5 bases). Between the trimmed V and J ends, which lost 11 bases and 0 bases, there was a span of 16 bases. Germline values: CDR1 SNHLY, CDR2 FYNNEI. The CDR3 is 15 amino acids. This chain's CDR3 is CASREAIATNEKLFF. The CDR3, as DNA: TGTGCCTCCAGGGAGGCAATTGCAACTAATGAAAAACTGTTTTTT.

This clone was observed a single time. CDR3 protein: CASSPGSGSNGYTF. The CDR3 coding sequence is TGTGCCAGCAGCCCCGGGAGCGGGTCGAATGGCTACACCTTC. The genes are TRBV4-2 and TRBJ1-2; no definite D call. Trimming stripped 4 bases from V and 6 bases from J, with 15 bases between. This CDR3 region has 14 residues. The germline V gene has CDR1 LGHNA and CDR2 YNFKEQ.

V usage is TRBV29-1 and J usage is TRBJ2-2; a weak D match, TRBD2 (5 bases). The CDR3 is made up of 15 amino acids. The germline V gene encodes CDR1 SQVTM and CDR2 ANQGSEA. The V and J ends lost 6 bases and 0 bases respectively, with 14 bases between them. The CDR3 region is CSVDGGSPNTGELFF. DNA of the CDR3: TGCAGCGTCGACGGTGGGAGCCCGAACACCGGGGAGCTGTTTTTT.

CDR3 in amino acids: CASSPWTGFNYGYTF. CDR3 nucleotide sequence: TGTGCCAGCAGCCCCTGGACAGGATTTAACTATGGCTACACCTTC. J is TRBJ1-2 and V is TRBV11-2, with 7 bases lining up with TRBD1. Germline lookup yields CDR1 SGHAT and CDR2 FQNNGV. CDR3 length: 15 amino acids. Losses at the gene ends were 5 bases for V and 1 base for J; bases not matched to a gene: 7.

The V gene is TRBV28, the J gene TRBJ2-5; 8 bases match TRBD2. Germline V gives CDR1 MDHEN, CDR2 SYDVKM. The ends lost 4 bases at V and 5 bases at J; junction bases unmatched: 12. This CDR3 has 16 amino acids. CDR3 sequence (DNA): TGTGCCAGCAGTTCGGGACCGGGACTAGGGTATGAGACCCAGTACTTC. Protein sequence: CASSSGPGLGYETQYF.

This sequence joins TRBV5-4 and TRBJ2-7; D ambiguous. The V end lost 0 bases, the J end lost 0 bases, and 7 bases lay between the germline ends. The CDR3 length is 14 residues. Germline loops: CDR1 SGHNT, CDR2 YYREEE (reference sequence). The CDR3 coding sequence is TGTGCCAGCAGCTTGGACACGTACTCCTACGAGCAGTACTTC. Residues: CASSLDTYSYEQYF.

V gene TRBV28 combines with J gene TRBJ2-3, with TRBD1 as a possible D gene (6 bases). The CDR3 has 13 amino acids. The ends were cut back, 4 bases at V and 3 bases at J, with 8 bases in the middle. Germline-derived CDR1 and CDR2 are MDHEN and SYDVKM. CDR3 bases: TGTGCCAGCAGTTCCGGACAGACAGATACGCAGTATTTT. Translating it yields CASSSGQTDTQYF.